This TCR beta chain was retrieved from a study of radiation and T cells in renal cell carcinoma (dated by TCRdb to the early 2020s). Broadly, across the study: Samples came from a clinical trial, in which primary renal cell carcinomas received 15 Gy stereotactic body radiation therapy followed by nephrectomy 4 weeks later. In total, 50 to 60 samples, comprising 26 tumors and roughly 27 peripheral blood samples, were subjected to TCR beta sequencing. Across all 50 or so samples, 4,000,000 or so unique CDR3 nucleotide sequences, encoding roughly 3 million unique CDR3 amino acid sequences, were identified.

This clone was seen more than once but under ten times. What antigen it recognizes has not been identified. There are no base qualities to consult, and no much larger clone falls within one base. The CDR3 measures 15 amino acids from cysteine to phenylalanine. The retained sequence is limited to the CDR3, 45 bases, with the frame set at the first base. The germline V gene provides CDR1 SGHAT and CDR2 FQNNGV. V sheds 6 bases and J sheds 3 bases, leaving 15 bases between their ends. The research as a whole found: Because the trial had a single-armed design, the trial could not examine how radiation dose or scheduling affected the TCR repertoire. Blood repertoire dynamics were not followed beyond 4 weeks after treatment. Because pretreatment tumor biopsies were not available, the baseline intratumoral presence of clonotypes could not be determined. In blood, the top tumor clonotypes increased from baseline to 2 weeks after radiation and then shrank by 4 weeks, which suggests a temporary expansion of tumor-resident clones.

TCR beta libraries were generated from genomic DNA with the immunoSEQ kit, following the manufacturer's recommendations. Library preparation used a first multiplex PCR with proprietary primers, then a second PCR adding unique barcodes, with bead cleanups after each round. Each sample batch included a kit-provided positive control reaction and a negative control reaction. The final libraries underwent checking on an Agilent 4200 TapeStation D1000 ScreenTape, volumetric pooling, and quantification by qPCR. Sequencing was performed on an Illumina NextSeq500 with a MidOutput 150-cycle cartridge, and 156 Read1 and 15 Index1 cycles were run with kit custom primers. The pooled library was loaded at about 1 pM with roughly 20% PhiX control spiked in. The paper's data handling went like this. Vendor-processed data were analyzed in R, and a clonotype was defined as all T cells sharing the same CDR3 nucleotide sequence. In the clone abundance analyses, frequencies in each sample were normalized to that sample's 10,000 most abundant clones. Public T cell clones, which averaged fewer than five per sample, were excluded before analysis. Tumor-enriched clonotypes and baseline blood-enriched clonotypes were defined as those with an abundance difference of at least 32-fold between compartments. Clonotypes expanded or contracted between blood time points were identified with a beta-binomial differential abundance model. The Baroni-Urbani and Buser coefficient was used to measure tumor-blood repertoire similarity, and groups were compared with two-tailed Wilcoxon tests in R. TCRdb provides this immuneACCESS table in a form limited to in-frame rearrangements. Some clones are lacking; in checked studies, under half of them reflect an unresolved V gene, and why the rest are absent is not known. V, J and clone size are taken as reported in that table, and D and trimming were inferred from the DNA itself. The sample has tens of thousands of clones on record, approximately 83% of them singletons. The ten largest clones represent about 22% of the sample.

What this sample's time point label stands for: blood 2 weeks post-SBRT. What the treatment or condition label conveys for this sample: 15 Gy SBRT to primary tumor, nephrectomy 4 weeks later. To follow tumor-enriched clonotypes, serial peripheral blood was collected from radiation-treated patients at baseline and at 2 weeks and 4 weeks after SBRT. Every patient's renal cell carcinoma showed clear cell pathology. Genomic DNA for TCR sequencing was prepared using the QIAamp DNA Blood Mini Kit (Qiagen). Samples were included in the analyses only if all quality control checks were passed. Sequencing used blood, obtained from a patient whose treatment included radiotherapy and nephrectomy. Rearrangement joined TRBV11-2 to TRBJ2-1, and the D gene may be TRBD2, 6 bases matching. This sequence was found in a woman between 45 and 65 years old with renal cell carcinoma. CDR3 reads: CASSRRDLLYNEQFF. Here is the DNA: TGTGCCAGCAGTCGCCGGGACTTACTCTACAATGAGCAGTTCTTC.